This T cell receptor (beta chain) was identified in a study of CD8+CD57+ T cells in acquired aplastic anemia. Per germline, CDR1 ENHRY and CDR2 SYGVKD. The CDR3 sequence is 12 residues long. Template material for TCR beta VDJ and CDR3 profiling consisted of genomic DNA. In TCRdb, the reads were re-called with MiXCR into one record per CDR3 protein. The profile shows a few hundred thousand distinct CDR3 sequences, 34% of them singletons. For this clonotype: Since a much larger clone is just one base distant, this may be a read error.

Sample: sorted CD4+, CD8+, or CD8+CD57+ T cells (not recorded which) from PBMCs. The J gene is TRBJ2-5, the V gene TRBV10-3; D ambiguous. This TCR was sampled from a human donor in good health, serving as a control. CDR3 loop: CASSFHWETQYF. The CDR3 nucleotides are TGTGCCAGCAGTTTCCATTGGGAGACCCAGTACTTC.